A few counts support the clone carrying this TCR beta chain. The data were obtained in a study of blood T cell repertoires in COVID-19. At the level of the study: Samples taken during acute and convalescent COVID-19 were collected in the United States, Italy and Spain. Sources were T cells, B-cell-depleted T cells, or PBMCs; the material itself was cDNA or gDNA.

Produced via immunoSEQ multiplex PCR; TCRdb's table is partial and in-frame only. The top ten hold roughly 3.7% of the sample, which has 300,000 to 450,000 clones, around 84% seen once. Germline CDR1 is KGHSH and CDR2 is LQKENI. Trimming pared 5 bases from V and 0 bases from J, leaving 14 bases between. This CDR3 has 16 residues. The sequenced sample consisted of peripheral blood. This chain joins TRBV18 and TRBJ1-5; D gene unclear. The TCR comes from a young woman with acute or convalescent COVID-19. As DNA, the CDR3 is TGTGCCAGCTCAGGTGCGGGTCTCTATAGCAATCAGCCCCAGCATTTT. This gives the protein CASSGAGLYSNQPQHF.